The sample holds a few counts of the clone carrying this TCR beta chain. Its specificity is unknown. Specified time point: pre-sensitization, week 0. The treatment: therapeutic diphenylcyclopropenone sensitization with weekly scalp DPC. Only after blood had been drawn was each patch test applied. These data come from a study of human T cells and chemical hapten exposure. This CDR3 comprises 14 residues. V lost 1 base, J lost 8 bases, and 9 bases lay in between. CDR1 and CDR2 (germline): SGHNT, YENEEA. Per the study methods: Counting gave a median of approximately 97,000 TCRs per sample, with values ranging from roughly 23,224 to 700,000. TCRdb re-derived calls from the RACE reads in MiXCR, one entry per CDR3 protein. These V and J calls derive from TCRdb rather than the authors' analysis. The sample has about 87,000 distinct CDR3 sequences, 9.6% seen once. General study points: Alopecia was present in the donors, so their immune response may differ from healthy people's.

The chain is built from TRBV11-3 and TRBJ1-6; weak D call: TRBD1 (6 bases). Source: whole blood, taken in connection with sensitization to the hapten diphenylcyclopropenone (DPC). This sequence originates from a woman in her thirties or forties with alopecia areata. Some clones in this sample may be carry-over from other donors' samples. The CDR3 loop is CASSLAKGDSPLHF. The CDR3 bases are TGTGCCAGCAGCTTAGCGAAGGGGGATTCACCCCTCCACTTT.